This passage covers 24 T cell receptor beta chains from one sample sequenced in a study of CD8+ T cells in alopecia areata. As the sequencing template, cDNA was produced by extracting RNA and reverse transcribing it. Sequencing used immunoSEQ multiplex PCR; TCRdb keeps in-frame clones, though not all of them. The top ten clones hold about 1.3% of a sample with around 250,000 clones, 65% to 70% of them seen once. The specimen was CD4+ T cells sorted from blood, collected at week 0. Receptor source: a human donor with alopecia areata.

This chain uses TRBV6-1 with TRBJ2-5; D gene ambiguous. Germline V gives CDR1 MNHNS, CDR2 SASEGT. CDR3 size: 9 residues. With 10 bases removed from V and 1 base from J, the gap between germline ends came to 1 base. The CDR3 DNA is TGTGCCACCCAAGAGACCCAGTACTTC. Its translation: CATQETQYF.

This clone was counted only a few times. The J gene is TRBJ1-5, the V gene TRBV30; perhaps TRBD1 as D (6 bases). V was clipped by 4 bases and J by 8 bases, with 15 bases between them. From germline, CDR1 is GTSNPN and CDR2 SVGIG (reference sequence). The CDR3 is 13 amino acids. The CDR3: CAWTKQGMEPQHF. In nucleotides, the CDR3 is TGTGCCTGGACAAAGCAGGGGATGGAGCCCCAGCATTTT.

The J gene is TRBJ2-3, the V gene TRBV7-2; D not certain. The CDR3 runs to 14 residues. V dropped 4 bases and J dropped 4 bases, with 12 bases sitting between them. Germline loops: CDR1 SGHTA, CDR2 FQGNSA. CDR3 sequence reads: CASSSESYADTQYF. The CDR3 DNA is TGTGCCAGCAGCTCGGAGTCGTACGCAGATACGCAGTATTTT.

The gene calls are TRBV5-1 and TRBJ2-1; D is unresolved. Trimming cost V 3 bases and J 8 bases, with 15 bases left between them. From germline, CDR1 is SGHRS and CDR2 YFSETQ. The CDR3 totals 14 residues. CDR3 DNA sequence: TGCGCCAGCAGCTCCGAAGTCGGCATCGATGAGCAGTTCTTC. Encoded protein: CASSSEVGIDEQFF.

This clone showed up just a few times. This rearrangement joins TRBV5-1 to TRBJ2-1, with TRBD2 as a possible D gene (6 bases). Looked up from germline, CDR1 is SGHRS and CDR2 is YFSETQ. Trimming left V 6 bases short and J 10 bases short, with 17 bases between. The CDR3 is 13 amino acids. DNA of the CDR3: TGCGCCAGCACCACCCACCGACTAGGCGAGCAGTTCTTC. This translates into CASTTHRLGEQFF.

This clone was seen a few times. The chain has TRBV29-1 and TRBJ2-5; D gene ambiguous. The CDR3 length is 12 residues. The germline gives CDR1 SQVTM, CDR2 ANQGSEA. Trimming shortened V by 6 bases and J by 4 bases, and 12 bases separated the two germline ends. Here the CDR3 DNA reads TGCAGCGTCTACACGATTGCAGAGACCCAGTACTTC. This codes for CSVYTIAETQYF.

CDR3 region: CASSQVTGQGYEQYF. The CDR3 region has the DNA TGCGCCAGCAGCCAAGTGACAGGGCAGGGCTACGAGCAGTACTTC. The genes are TRBV4-3 and TRBJ2-7, with 7 bases identical to TRBD1. CDR3 size: 15 residues. Germline V gene lookup returns CDR1 LGHNA and CDR2 YSLEER. Germline trimming cut 1 base from V and 3 bases from J; bases unmatched to any gene: 6.

The gene calls are TRBV5-6 and TRBJ2-7; 9 bases fit TRBD2. With 2 bases clipped from V and 7 bases from J, the junction kept 4 bases outside the gene matches. CDR1 and CDR2 (germline): SGHDT, YYEEEE. The CDR3 runs 13 residues. The DNA for the CDR3 is TGTGCCAGCAGCTTTGGGACTAGCAAAGAGCAGTACTTC. Its protein is CASSFGTSKEQYF.

The chain uses TRBV9 and TRBJ2-6; a possible D gene is TRBD1 (6 bases). V shed 3 bases and J shed 4 bases, with 11 bases lying between them. Germline V gene lookup returns CDR1 SGDLS and CDR2 YYNGEE. This CDR3 contains 15 residues. This chain's CDR3 is CASSAAGVGANVLTF. The CDR3 coding sequence is TGTGCCAGCAGCGCGGCAGGGGTCGGGGCCAACGTCCTGACTTTC.

This clone was counted between two and nine times. The V gene is TRBV25-1, the J gene TRBJ2-7, with 8 bases that match TRBD1. This CDR3 is built from 13 residues. V shed 5 bases, J shed 3 bases, and the junction held 3 bases outside the gene matches. Per the germline V gene, CDR1 is MGHDK and CDR2 is SYGVNS. CDR3 coding DNA: TGTGCCAGCAGTAACGGACAGGGCTACGAGCAGTACTTC. This translates into CASSNGQGYEQYF.

The genes are TRBV6-6 and TRBJ2-2; D call uncertain. Germline V gene data show CDR1 as MNHNY and CDR2 as SVGAGI (reference sequence). Trimming stripped 0 bases from V and 6 bases from J, with 5 bases between. The CDR3 loop spans 13 amino acids. In DNA, the CDR3 is TGTGCCAGCAGTTACTCAGGGCCCGGGGAGCTGTTTTTT. This codes for CASSYSGPGELFF.

The gene calls are TRBV29-1 and TRBJ2-3, with 8 bases that match TRBD2. The germline gives CDR1 SQVTM, CDR2 ANQGSEA. The CDR3 has 15 amino acids. V shed 5 bases, J shed 2 bases, and the junction held 9 bases outside the gene matches. The CDR3 spells CSVPPPRGDTDTQYF. CDR3 in DNA: TGCAGCGTTCCCCCCCCGCGGGGGGACACAGATACGCAGTATTTT.

A remark on this clone: Other DNA sequences from this sample encode an identical CDR3 as well. This chain links TRBV5-1 with TRBJ2-3; the D is unclear. Looked up from germline, CDR1 is SGHRS and CDR2 is YFSETQ. The V gene lost 2 bases and the J gene lost 2 bases, with 6 bases spanning the gap. The CDR3 consists of 13 residues. As DNA, the CDR3 is TGCGCCAGCAGCTTCCATTCCACAGATACGCAGTATTTT. Amino acids: CASSFHSTDTQYF.

This chain joins TRBV2 and TRBJ2-7; 10 bases align to TRBD1. V was pared by 6 bases and J by 3 bases, with 5 bases of the junction left unmatched. The CDR3 is 14 amino acids. The germline CDR1 and CDR2 sequences are SNHLY and FYNNEI. Here the CDR3 reads CASRQDRGDYEQYF. CDR3 DNA sequence: TGTGCCAGCAGACAGGACAGGGGGGACTACGAGCAGTACTTC.

J is TRBJ1-2 and V is TRBV29-1; no firm D call. The CDR3 is 11 amino acids. V lost 8 bases and J 8 bases, leaving 15 bases between the germline ends. CDR1 is SQVTM, CDR2 ANQGSEA, per germline. CDR3 sequence: CSFRGPSGYTF. For the CDR3, the DNA is TGCAGCTTTCGCGGGCCATCCGGCTACACCTTC.

The gene calls are TRBV30 and TRBJ1-5; 7 bases agree with TRBD1. V was clipped by 5 bases and J by 3 bases; unmatched bases: 4. The CDR3 has 13 residues. Germline V gene sequence: CDR1 GTSNPN, CDR2 SVGIG (reference sequence). The CDR3 region has the DNA TGTGCCTGGGGGGGACAGAACAATCAGCCCCAGCATTTT. This sequence encodes CAWGGQNNQPQHF.

The V and J genes are TRBV15 and TRBJ1-1; D uncertain. The V gene lost 0 bases and the J gene lost 5 bases, with 10 bases spanning the gap. CDR1 and CDR2 from the germline V gene are LNHNV and YYDKDF (reference sequence). The CDR3 length is 14 residues. The CDR3 loop is CATSRERQTTEAFF. CDR3 nucleotides: TGTGCCACCAGCAGAGAACGACAAACAACTGAAGCTTTCTTT.

This clone came up a few times. The rearrangement links TRBV15 to TRBJ2-7; D assignment may be TRBD1 or TRBD2 (5 bases each). The CDR3 extends over 14 amino acids. CDR1 and CDR2 from the germline V gene are LNHNV and YYDKDF (reference sequence). V was cut by 5 bases and J by 2 bases, with 13 bases left in between. The CDR3 sequence is CATSLLGVTYEQYF. CDR3 sequence (DNA): TGTGCCACCAGCCTGCTGGGGGTAACCTACGAGCAGTACTTC.

This sequence joins TRBV30 and TRBJ1-2; possibly TRBD1 for D (5 bases). Germline CDR1 GTSNPN, CDR2 SVGIG (reference sequence). The CDR3 has 13 amino acids. V lost 4 bases, J lost 4 bases, and 13 bases lay in between. CDR3 loop: CAWTPGTRYGYTF. The CDR3, as DNA: TGTGCCTGGACCCCCGGGACCCGCTATGGCTACACCTTC.

This chain uses TRBV25-1 with TRBJ2-5, with 8 nucleotides matching TRBD2. There are 13 residues in the CDR3. V shed 6 bases, J shed 5 bases, and the junction held 5 bases outside the gene matches. The germline gives CDR1 MGHDK, CDR2 SYGVNS. CDR3 DNA: TGTGCCAGCAGCCGGACTAGCTCCGAGACCCAGTACTTC. As protein: CASSRTSSETQYF.

This clone was found a few times. The chain uses TRBV5-5 and TRBJ1-1, with D possibly being TRBD1 (5 bases). There are 13 residues in the CDR3. Trimming pared 1 base from V and 7 bases from J, leaving 11 bases between. Germline V gene lookup returns CDR1 SGHKS and CDR2 YYEKEE (reference sequence). The CDR3 DNA follows: TGTGCCAGCAGCTTGCAGGGATTGGATGAAGCTTTCTTT. It encodes CASSLQGLDEAFF.

CDR3 DNA: TGTGCCAGTAGTGCCACAGGGTCGTTCCAGCCCCAGCATTTT. It encodes CASSATGSFQPQHF. The V gene is TRBV19, the J gene TRBJ1-5; the D gene is possibly TRBD1 (6 bases). CDR3 size: 14 residues. The germline V gene encodes CDR1 LNHDA and CDR2 SQIVND (reference sequence). The V end lost 5 bases, the J end lost 7 bases, and 15 bases lay between the germline ends.

This rearrangement joins TRBV23-1 to TRBJ2-7; the D is unclear. TRBV23-1 is filed as an ORF, its function uncertain. The germline V and J ends were trimmed by 2 bases and 5 bases, with 13 bases remaining between them. This CDR3 is 14 amino acids long. This CDR3 reads CASSQGVGPHEQYF. The CDR3 nucleotides read TGCGCCAGCAGTCAAGGCGTAGGCCCCCACGAGCAGTACTTC.

This clone was detected only a few times. The chain is built from TRBV6-5 and TRBJ2-4, with unresolved D. The V gene lost 0 bases and the J gene lost 4 bases, with 13 bases spanning the gap. Germline V lookup: CDR1 MNHEY, CDR2 SVGAGI. The CDR3 has 16 residues. The CDR3 DNA reads TGTGCCAGCAGTTACTCTGGTGGTACTCGGAAAAACATTCAGTACTTC. Translation: CASSYSGGTRKNIQYF.